Listed below are T cell receptor beta chains from one sample, sequenced in a study of blood T cell repertoires in COVID-19. Using immunoSEQ multiplex PCR, the repertoire was profiled, and TCRdb retains in-frame clones only, with some absent. The data contain approximately 170,000 clones, almost 85% of them singletons. The sequenced sample consisted of peripheral blood. The origin of the receptors is a woman of 80 years or more with COVID-19, enrolled during active disease. Both conserved end residues are part of each CDR3. The D gene is left open where the match is weak. Part of the rows lack a size; the others show once, few, many or a class for expanded clones.

d_gene: TRBD2; v_gene: TRBV10-3; j_gene: TRBJ2-1; abundance: -; CDR3aa: CAISRGLAGASSYNEQFF; CDR3nt: TGTGCCATCAGTCGGGGACTAGCGGGGGCCTCCTCCTACAATGAGCAGTTCTTC
d_gene: TRBD1; v_gene: TRBV9; j_gene: TRBJ2-5; abundance: -; CDR3aa: CASSVGHRGIQETQYF; CDR3nt: TGTGCCAGCAGCGTAGGGCACAGGGGGATCCAAGAGACCCAGTACTTC
d_gene: TRBD2; v_gene: TRBV18; j_gene: TRBJ2-2; abundance: -; CDR3aa: CASSPSGPGGTGELFF; CDR3nt: TGTGCCAGCTCACCTTCCGGGCCGGGGGGAACCGGGGAGCTGTTTTTT
d_gene: -; v_gene: TRBV10-3; j_gene: TRBJ2-3; abundance: -; CDR3aa: CAISDRGGTKRRSDTQYF; CDR3nt: TGTGCCATCAGTGATAGGGGGGGGACCAAAAGGCGTTCAGATACGCAGTATTTT
d_gene: -; v_gene: TRBV19; j_gene: TRBJ1-1; abundance: -; CDR3aa: CASSPQGGTEAFF; CDR3nt: TGTGCCAGTAGTCCCCAGGGTGGCACTGAAGCTTTCTTT
d_gene: TRBD2; v_gene: TRBV2; j_gene: TRBJ2-3; abundance: few; CDR3aa: CASKNRLAGPADTQYF; CDR3nt: TGTGCCAGCAAGAACCGACTAGCGGGGCCTGCAGATACGCAGTATTTT
d_gene: TRBD1; v_gene: TRBV5-4; j_gene: TRBJ1-1; abundance: -; CDR3aa: CASSLPGQLSTEAFF; CDR3nt: TGTGCCAGCAGCCTTCCGGGACAGCTTTCCACTGAAGCTTTCTTT
d_gene: -; v_gene: TRBV11-3; j_gene: TRBJ2-2; abundance: once; CDR3aa: CASKGSGATGELFF; CDR3nt: TGTGCCAGCAAGGGCTCAGGGGCCACCGGGGAGCTGTTTTTT
d_gene: -; v_gene: TRBV18; j_gene: TRBJ1-6; abundance: -; CDR3aa: CASSPVPQGFPLHF; CDR3nt: TGTGCCAGCTCACCAGTTCCCCAGGGATTCCCCCTCCACTTT
d_gene: -; v_gene: TRBV7-3; j_gene: TRBJ1-1; abundance: -; CDR3aa: CASSFYRNTEAFF; CDR3nt: TGTGCCAGCAGCTTCTACAGGAACACTGAAGCTTTCTTT
d_gene: -; v_gene: TRBV30; j_gene: TRBJ1-2; abundance: -; CDR3aa: CAWQGNYGYTF; CDR3nt: TGTGCCTGGCAGGGTAACTATGGCTACACCTTC
d_gene: -; v_gene: TRBV24-1; j_gene: TRBJ2-2; abundance: -; CDR3aa: CATNRNLAGELFF; CDR3nt: TGTGCCACCAACAGGAACCTCGCCGGGGAGCTGTTTTTT
d_gene: -; v_gene: TRBV7-3; j_gene: TRBJ2-6; abundance: -; CDR3aa: CASSSLSGANVLTF; CDR3nt: TGTGCCAGCAGCTCCCTCTCTGGGGCCAACGTCCTGACTTTC
d_gene: -; v_gene: TRBV6-5; j_gene: TRBJ1-3; abundance: -; CDR3aa: CASSRTVYSGNTIYF; CDR3nt: TGTGCCAGCAGCAGGACAGTATACTCTGGAAACACCATATATTTT
d_gene: -; v_gene: TRBV6-2/TRBV6-3; j_gene: TRBJ2-3; abundance: -; CDR3aa: CASSLEQAPSTDTQYF; CDR3nt: TGTGCCAGCAGCCTCGAGCAAGCGCCTAGCACAGATACGCAGTATTTT
d_gene: -; v_gene: TRBV2; j_gene: TRBJ1-2; abundance: -; CDR3aa: CASSEGRGSGYTF; CDR3nt: TGTGCCAGCAGTGAGGGCAGGGGATCCGGCTACACCTTC
d_gene: TRBD2; v_gene: TRBV5-1; j_gene: TRBJ2-1; abundance: once; CDR3aa: CASSLRGSRDNEQFF; CDR3nt: TGCGCCAGCAGCTTGCGCGGGAGCAGGGACAATGAGCAGTTCTTC
d_gene: TRBD1; v_gene: TRBV7-9; j_gene: TRBJ1-2; abundance: -; CDR3aa: CASSDLIGTGFINDGYTF; CDR3nt: TGTGCCAGCAGCGACCTGATAGGGACAGGGTTCATCAACGATGGCTACACCTTC
d_gene: TRBD2; v_gene: TRBV5-4; j_gene: TRBJ2-7; abundance: -; CDR3aa: CASSLDPSGLYEQYF; CDR3nt: TGTGCCAGCAGCTTGGATCCTAGCGGGCTCTACGAGCAGTACTTC
d_gene: TRBD1; v_gene: TRBV6-5; j_gene: TRBJ1-1; abundance: -; CDR3aa: CASRPLGQGQTEAFF; CDR3nt: TGTGCCAGCCGCCCCTTGGGACAGGGGCAGACTGAAGCTTTCTTT
d_gene: -; v_gene: TRBV3-1/TRBV3-2; j_gene: TRBJ1-4; abundance: -; CDR3aa: CASSPLRGPGEKLFF; CDR3nt: TGTGCCAGCAGCCCGTTGCGGGGGCCTGGTGAAAAACTGTTTTTT
d_gene: -; v_gene: TRBV5-1; j_gene: TRBJ2-7; abundance: few; CDR3aa: CASSEGTHSYEQYF; CDR3nt: TGCGCCAGCAGCGAAGGGACTCATTCCTACGAGCAGTACTTC
d_gene: TRBD2; v_gene: TRBV27; j_gene: TRBJ2-1; abundance: once; CDR3aa: CASSPGGREYNEQFF; CDR3nt: TGTGCCAGCAGCCCGGGAGGTCGAGAATACAATGAGCAGTTCTTC
d_gene: TRBD1; v_gene: TRBV27; j_gene: TRBJ1-2; abundance: -; CDR3aa: CASSLFQPGTGRAYGYTF; CDR3nt: TGTGCCAGCAGTTTATTCCAACCCGGGACAGGGCGTGCCTATGGCTACACCTTC
d_gene: TRBD1; v_gene: TRBV11-2; j_gene: TRBJ2-7; abundance: -; CDR3aa: CASSHRTGSDEQYF; CDR3nt: TGTGCCAGCAGCCATAGGACAGGGAGCGACGAGCAGTACTTC
d_gene: -; v_gene: TRBV10-2; j_gene: TRBJ1-6; abundance: -; CDR3aa: CASSSLNSPLHF; CDR3nt: TGCGCCAGCAGTTCCCTCAATTCACCCCTCCACTTT
d_gene: TRBD2; v_gene: TRBV6-5; j_gene: TRBJ2-7; abundance: -; CDR3aa: CASSYLRVGGRYEQYF; CDR3nt: TGTGCCAGCAGTTACTTACGGGTGGGCGGGAGATACGAGCAGTACTTC
d_gene: -; v_gene: TRBV5-1; j_gene: TRBJ2-1; abundance: -; CDR3aa: CASSLAPGTNEQFF; CDR3nt: TGCGCCAGCAGCTTGGCGCCAGGGACTAATGAGCAGTTCTTC
d_gene: TRBD1; v_gene: TRBV5-1; j_gene: TRBJ1-2; abundance: -; CDR3aa: CASSPTQGADYGYTF; CDR3nt: TGCGCCAGCAGCCCCACCCAGGGGGCAGACTATGGCTACACCTTC
d_gene: -; v_gene: TRBV2; j_gene: TRBJ1-4; abundance: -; CDR3aa: CASSVSWEEKLFF; CDR3nt: TGTGCCAGCAGTGTGTCCTGGGAGGAAAAACTGTTTTTT
d_gene: TRBD2; v_gene: TRBV19; j_gene: TRBJ2-7; abundance: -; CDR3aa: CASPRSGGRAPEQYF; CDR3nt: TGTGCCAGCCCCAGGTCAGGTGGGAGGGCCCCCGAGCAGTACTTC
d_gene: -; v_gene: TRBV18; j_gene: TRBJ2-2; abundance: -; CDR3aa: CASSPLSPSSNTGELFF; CDR3nt: TGTGCCAGCTCACCACTAAGCCCTTCCTCGAACACCGGGGAGCTGTTTTTT
d_gene: TRBD2; v_gene: TRBV27; j_gene: TRBJ2-1; abundance: -; CDR3aa: CASSLSLAGAYNEQFF; CDR3nt: TGTGCCAGCAGCTTATCACTAGCGGGAGCATACAATGAGCAGTTCTTC
d_gene: -; v_gene: TRBV20-1; j_gene: TRBJ1-5; abundance: once; CDR3aa: CSATGGQPQHF; CDR3nt: TGCAGTGCTACCGGTGGTCAGCCCCAGCATTTT
d_gene: -; v_gene: TRBV9; j_gene: TRBJ1-6; abundance: -; CDR3aa: CASSTHNRDSPLHF; CDR3nt: TGTGCCAGCAGCACCCACAACAGGGATTCACCCCTCCACTTT
d_gene: -; v_gene: TRBV19; j_gene: TRBJ2-7; abundance: -; CDR3aa: CASSATGYEQYF; CDR3nt: TGTGCCAGTAGTGCCACGGGTTACGAGCAGTACTTC
d_gene: -; v_gene: TRBV5-1; j_gene: TRBJ2-5; abundance: -; CDR3aa: CATRSNPGETQYF; CDR3nt: TGCGCCACCCGGTCAAACCCGGGGGAGACCCAGTACTTC